A selection of T cell receptor beta chains follows, all from one sample in a study of blood T cell repertoires in COVID-19. Clones were read by immunoSEQ multiplex PCR, and TCRdb kept only the in-frame ones, dropping some. The repertoire holds a few hundred thousand clones, approximately 90% seen once, with roughly 7% in the top ten. The material sequenced was peripheral blood. The receptor set was obtained from a woman in her twenties or thirties who had recovered from COVID-19. Both conserved end residues are part of each CDR3. Each record gives: J gene, clone size, V gene, CDR3 length, D gene, CDR3 protein, CDR3 DNA. A D gene is named only where the DNA matches it firmly. Rows may omit the clone size; those that give it use once, few, many or a size class.

>TRBJ1-3|.|TRBV5-1|14|TRBD1
CASKDRVSGNTIYF
TGCGCCAGCAAGGACAGGGTTTCTGGAAACACCATATATTTT
>TRBJ1-6|.|TRBV5-1|16|TRBD1
CASSFRDRALNSPLHF
TGCGCCAGCAGCTTCCGGGACAGGGCACTTAATTCACCCCTCCACTTT
>TRBJ1-5|.|TRBV6-1|19|TRBD1
CASSDPQNLGTASNQPQHF
TGTGCCAGCAGTGACCCACAGAACCTCGGGACAGCTAGCAATCAGCCCCAGCATTTT
>TRBJ1-2|.|TRBV13|13|TRBD1
CASSSQGAYGYTF
TGTGCCAGCAGCTCTCAGGGGGCCTATGGCTACACCTTC
>TRBJ1-5|.|TRBV2|16|.
CASSEWQGGVGQPQHF
TGTGCCAGCAGTGAATGGCAGGGCGGGGTTGGTCAGCCCCAGCATTTT
>TRBJ1-1|.|TRBV6-5|15|.
CASSYSGAENTEAFF
TGTGCCAGCAGTTACTCGGGGGCGGAGAACACTGAAGCTTTCTTT
>TRBJ1-1|.|TRBV6-2/TRBV6-3|12|TRBD1
CASSTRTGEAFF
TGTGCCAGCAGTACCCGGACAGGGGAAGCTTTCTTT
>TRBJ1-2|.|TRBV27|13|.
CASSTMRSGSYTF
TGTGCCAGCAGCACTATGCGGTCGGGGAGCTACACCTTC
>TRBJ2-5|.|TRBV5-1|15|TRBD1
CASSPGHRGQETQYF
TGCGCCAGCAGCCCAGGGCACAGGGGGCAAGAGACCCAGTACTTC
>TRBJ1-2|many|TRBV14|13|.
CASSLQGNYGYTF
TGTGCCAGCAGCCTGCAGGGGAACTATGGCTACACCTTC
>TRBJ1-6|.|TRBV27|13|.
CASRDTRDSPLHF
TGTGCCAGCCGGGACACGAGGGATTCACCCCTCCACTTT
>TRBJ2-7|.|TRBV5-1|14|.
CASSLDGNEGEQYF
TGCGCCAGCAGCTTGGACGGGAATGAGGGCGAGCAGTACTTC
>TRBJ2-3|.|TRBV18|14|.
CASSPGAITDTQYF
TGTGCCAGCTCACCGGGGGCGATCACAGATACGCAGTATTTT
>TRBJ1-1|.|TRBV24-1|20|TRBD1
CAPRLPGGDFKSTLNTEAFF
TGTGCCCCCCGATTACCAGGGGGCGATTTCAAATCGACTTTGAACACTGAAGCTTTCTTT
>TRBJ2-2|few|TRBV7-2|14|TRBD1
CASSLGQGIGELFF
TGTGCCAGCAGCTTAGGACAGGGAATCGGGGAGCTGTTTTTT
>TRBJ2-2|once|TRBV14|14|.
CASSQRQMAGELFF
TGTGCCAGCAGCCAAAGACAGATGGCAGGGGAGCTGTTTTTT
>TRBJ2-2|.|TRBV5-4|20|TRBD1
CASSSPLRTGRLWSTGELFF
TGTGCCAGCAGCTCTCCCCTCCGGACAGGGCGTTTGTGGAGCACCGGGGAGCTGTTTTTT
>TRBJ1-1|.|TRBV12-3/TRBV12-4|13|.
CASSEPGDTEAFF
TGTGCCAGCAGTGAACCAGGCGACACTGAAGCTTTCTTT
>TRBJ2-1|.|TRBV9|11|.
CASSASSEQFF
TGTGCCAGCAGCGCGTCTTCTGAGCAGTTCTTC
>TRBJ2-3|.|TRBV4-3|14|.
CASSRGVSLATQYF
TGCGCCAGCAGCCGGGGGGTGTCGCTGGCTACGCAGTATTTT
>TRBJ1-1|.|TRBV7-3|13|.
CASSLKGVTEAFF
TGTGCCAGCAGCTTAAAGGGGGTAACTGAAGCTTTCTTT
>TRBJ2-7|.|TRBV11-3|13|.
CASSLASRAEQYF
TGTGCCAGCAGCTTAGCTTCGCGGGCCGAGCAGTACTTC
>TRBJ1-5|many|TRBV19|15|TRBD1
CASTPMGDSVPLKHF
TGTGCCAGTACCCCAATGGGGGACAGCGTACCCTTAAAGCATTTT
>TRBJ2-1|.|TRBV7-2|15|TRBD2
CASSPWTSGAGEQFF
TGTGCCAGCAGCCCTTGGACTAGCGGGGCTGGTGAGCAGTTCTTC
>TRBJ1-1|.|TRBV10-2|12|.
CASARSNTEAFF
TGCGCCAGCGCTCGGTCGAACACTGAAGCTTTCTTT
>TRBJ2-7|.|TRBV5-1|16|TRBD1
CASSLGQGMGYYEQYF
TGCGCCAGCAGCCTAGGACAGGGGATGGGATACTACGAGCAGTACTTC
>TRBJ2-1|.|TRBV6-5|16|TRBD1
CASSYSGTGASNEQFF
TGTGCCAGCAGTTATTCCGGGACAGGGGCAAGCAATGAGCAGTTCTTC
>TRBJ1-6|.|TRBV4-3|13|.
CASSQEGYSPLHF
TGCGCCAGCAGCCAGGAGGGGTATTCACCCCTCCACTTT
>TRBJ1-1|.|TRBV2|15|.
CASSSDVIMNTEAFF
TGTGCCAGCAGTTCAGATGTCATAATGAACACTGAAGCTTTCTTT
>TRBJ1-4|once|TRBV29-1|13|TRBD1
CSVRTGETEKLFF
TGCAGCGTAAGGACAGGCGAGACTGAAAAACTGTTTTTT
>TRBJ2-3|.|TRBV5-1|12|.
CASSPPGDTQYF
TGCGCCAGCAGCCCCCCGGGTGATACGCAGTATTTT
>TRBJ2-4|.|TRBV4-1|18|.
CASSQGRGWGPAKNIQYF
TGCGCCAGCAGCCAAGGAAGGGGCTGGGGGCCAGCCAAAAACATTCAGTACTTC